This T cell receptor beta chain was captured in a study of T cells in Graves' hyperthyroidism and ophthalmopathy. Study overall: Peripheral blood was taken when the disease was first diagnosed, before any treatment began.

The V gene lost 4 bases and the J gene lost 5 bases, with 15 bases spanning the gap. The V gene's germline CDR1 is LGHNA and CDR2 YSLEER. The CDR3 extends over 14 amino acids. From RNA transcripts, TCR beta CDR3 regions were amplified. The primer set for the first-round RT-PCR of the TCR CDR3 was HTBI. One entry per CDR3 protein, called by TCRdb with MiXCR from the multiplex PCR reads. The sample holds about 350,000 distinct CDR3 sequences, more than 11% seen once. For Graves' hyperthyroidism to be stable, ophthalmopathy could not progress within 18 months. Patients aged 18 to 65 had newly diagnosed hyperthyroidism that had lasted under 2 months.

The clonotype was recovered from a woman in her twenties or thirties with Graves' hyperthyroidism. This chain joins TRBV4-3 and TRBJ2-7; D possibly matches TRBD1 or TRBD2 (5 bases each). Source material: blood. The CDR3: CASSLRGNLHEQYF. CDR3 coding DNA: TGCGCCAGCAGCCTCCGGGGCAATCTCCACGAGCAGTACTTC.